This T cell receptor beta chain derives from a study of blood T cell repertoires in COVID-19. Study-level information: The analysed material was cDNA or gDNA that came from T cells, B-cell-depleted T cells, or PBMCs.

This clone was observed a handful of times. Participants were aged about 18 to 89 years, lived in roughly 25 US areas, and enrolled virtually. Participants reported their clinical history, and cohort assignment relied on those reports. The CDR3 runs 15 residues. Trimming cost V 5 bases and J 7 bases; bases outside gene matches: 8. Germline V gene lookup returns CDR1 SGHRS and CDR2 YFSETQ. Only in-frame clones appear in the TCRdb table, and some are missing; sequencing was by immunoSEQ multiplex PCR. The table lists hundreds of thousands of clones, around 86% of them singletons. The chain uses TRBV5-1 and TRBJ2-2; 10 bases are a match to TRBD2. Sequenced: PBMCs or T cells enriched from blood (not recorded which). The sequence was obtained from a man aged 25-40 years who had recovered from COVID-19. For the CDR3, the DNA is TGCGCCAGCAGTCTAAGCGGGAGGGAAATCGGGGAGCTGTTTTTT. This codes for CASSLSGREIGELFF.